These T cell receptor beta chains were read from a single sample in a study of PD-1 blockade in classical Hodgkin lymphoma. Clones were sequenced by immunoSEQ multiplex PCR, and TCRdb holds only the in-frame ones, with some missing. Among more than 25,000 clones listed, more than 70% were seen once. Sequencing was performed on CD4+ T cells from blood. The receptors derive from a human donor with classical Hodgkin lymphoma. Both conserved end residues are trimmed from each CDR3.

j_gene,v_gene,CDR3aa
TRBJ1-1,TRBV5-4,ASIRGVAGGNTEAF
TRBJ2-3,TRBV7-2,ASSFGGSTDTQY
TRBJ2-6,TRBV9,ASSVTWGTGSGANVLT
TRBJ2-1,TRBV6-6,ASSFARGGDEQF
TRBJ1-1,TRBV28,ASSLGGGAPTEAF
TRBJ2-1,TRBV19,ASRTTSGSDEQF
TRBJ1-6,TRBV18,ASSPGTEGVFH
TRBJ2-1,TRBV7-2,ASSLAGTGLLEQF
TRBJ2-5,TRBV5-1,ASSLDPLAGIQQETQY
TRBJ1-3,TRBV7-9,ASSLDGKGPFSGNTIY
TRBJ1-5,TRBV28,ASRQGTGGIQPQH
TRBJ2-3,TRBV5-6,ASSLVNREADTQY
TRBJ2-1,TRBV9,ASSLSGTSESNEQF
TRBJ2-2,TRBV14,ASSQDLRGTGELF
TRBJ2-7,TRBV7-2,ASSLGIAGAYEQY
TRBJ1-3,TRBV7-8,ASSQLSGTQVGNTIY
TRBJ2-7,TRBV9,ASSPTSGRSYEQY
TRBJ2-1,TRBV29-1,SVEDSSQQF
TRBJ1-2,TRBV28,ASSPPEGVYGYT
TRBJ2-1,TRBV15,ATSREGTGLTSGRGGQF
TRBJ1-3,TRBV13,ASSLVPSAGNTIY
TRBJ1-2,TRBV27,ASSFAGNYGYT
TRBJ2-1,TRBV21-1,ASSKEGPGVGLAGDRVYNEQF
TRBJ2-7,TRBV29-1,SVVPRDRVDEQY
TRBJ1-2,TRBV29-1,SVEEQGGYT
TRBJ2-5,TRBV10-3,AISESLGGLETQY
TRBJ2-3,TRBV10-2,ASSGLANTDTQY
TRBJ2-1,TRBV6-5,ASRPGWDNEQF
TRBJ2-5,TRBV6-1,ASQPALRGETQY
TRBJ2-7,TRBV28,ASSDPGQGPSLEQY
TRBJ1-1,TRBV10-3,AISEGQQGRAF
TRBJ2-7,TRBV5-1,ASSPGDVASFYEQY
TRBJ1-5,TRBV2,ASRGTGGNQPQH
TRBJ1-3,TRBV28,ASSLGRAGNTIY
TRBJ1-2,TRBV7-9,ASSLATGRGTNYGYT
TRBJ2-1,TRBV2,ASSEGLAGANEQF
TRBJ2-7,TRBV11-2,ASSGTSGNEQY
TRBJ2-5,TRBV4-3,ASSQERRIQETQY
TRBJ2-5,TRBV19,ASSHGQGRGQETQY
TRBJ2-6,TRBV2,ASSEVRGDMSKSGANVLT
TRBJ2-5,TRBV10-2,ASIEPGLVQETQY
TRBJ2-1,TRBV7-3,ASSFVSSGGYNEQF
TRBJ1-1,TRBV5-1,ASRYRLNTEAF
TRBJ2-7,TRBV7-9,ASSLGAGAYSEQY
TRBJ2-7,TRBV29-1,SVWVGSREQY
TRBJ2-5,TRBV19,ACGTSGDQETQY